The clone carrying this T cell receptor (beta chain) has at least ten counts. This CDR3 has 14 amino acids. Germline V lookup: CDR1 SEHNR, CDR2 FQNEAQ (reference sequence). Trimming removed 4 bases from V and 2 bases from J, with 9 bases in between. In the authors' workflow: Estimated nucleated cell counts came from reference gene primer amplification. Measured with immunoSEQ multiplex PCR; TCRdb has only the in-frame clones, and not every one. The V and J calls and clone size come from that table; D and trimming were worked out from the DNA. Here the sample spans about 250,000 clones, roughly 80% being singletons. This sample stems from a study of blood T cell repertoires in COVID-19. About the study: Samples of COVID-19 (acute and convalescent) were obtained from the United States, Italy and Spain. Sample material is recorded as cDNA or gDNA derived from T cells, B-cell-depleted T cells, or PBMCs.

The rearrangement uses TRBV7-9 and TRBJ1-3; possible D gene TRBD1, 5 bases. This TCR was sampled from an elderly man with acute or convalescent COVID-19. Sequenced input: peripheral blood. The DNA for the CDR3 is TGTGCCAGCAGCTCGGGACTGACTGGAAACACCATATATTTT. It translates to CASSSGLTGNTIYF. Using reference TRBV7-9 and TRBJ1-3 for the parts outside the CDR3, the full variable domain is DTGVSQNPRHKITKRGQNVTFRCDPISEHNRLYWYRQTLGQGPEFLTYFQNEAQLEKSRLLSDRFSAERPKGSFSTLEIQRTEQGDSAMYLCASSSGLTGNTIYFGEGSWLTVV.